This TCR beta chain is drawn from a study of T cells in Graves' hyperthyroidism and ophthalmopathy. Regarding the study as a whole: Most clonotypes that expanded in the thyroid above 0.001 also showed up in blood.

Uncontrolled infection, other autoimmune disease, pregnancy or lactation led to exclusion. Using 10 ml of fresh peripheral blood, PBMCs were prepared. The CDR3 regions of TCR beta were amplified from RNA transcripts. HTBI primers were employed in a first-round RT-PCR of the TCR CDR3. TCRdb re-analysed the multiplex PCR reads in MiXCR, keeping a single row per CDR3 protein. The table has roughly 500,000 distinct CDR3 sequences, approximately 13% seen once; the top ten hold about 5.8%. There are a few counts of this clonotype. As yet, its antigen is unknown. The specimen was blood. The sequence came from a woman in her thirties with Graves' hyperthyroidism that later progressed to Graves' ophthalmopathy.

Here the CDR3 reads CSARTGAGNTIYF. Written as DNA, the CDR3 is TGCAGTGCCAGGACAGGGGCCGGAAACACCATATATTTT. The rearrangement joins TRBV20-1 to TRBJ1-3; 9 positions agree with TRBD1. The CDR3 sequence is 13 residues long. Germline V gene data show CDR1 as DFQATT and CDR2 as SNEGSKA (reference sequence). With 6 bases clipped from V and 4 bases from J, the junction kept 4 bases outside the gene matches.